Listed here are 9 T cell receptor beta chains from one sample, sequenced in a study of blood T cell repertoires in COVID-19. Sequencing used immunoSEQ multiplex PCR; TCRdb keeps in-frame clones, though not all of them. Among 150,000 to 190,000 clones listed, 84% were seen once. Sequencing was performed on PBMCs or T cells enriched from blood (not recorded which). Receptor source: a man aged 45-65 years who had recovered from COVID-19.

This chain connects TRBV29-1 to TRBJ2-3; 8 bases fit TRBD2. The J segment lost 2 bases and the V segment lost 5 bases, leaving 9 bases of the junction unmatched. The germline CDR1 and CDR2 sequences are SQVTM and ANQGSEA. The CDR3 spans 15 residues. CDR3 coding DNA: TGCAGCGTTATGTCCCGGGGGGGGATCACAGATACGCAGTATTTT. Its protein product is CSVMSRGGITDTQYF.

CDR3 sequence: CASSSSSGGADTDTQYF. The DNA of the CDR3 is TGCGCCAGCAGCAGCTCTAGCGGGGGGGCCGATACAGATACGCAGTATTTT. The chain uses TRBV5-1 and TRBJ2-3; 12 bases map to TRBD2. V dropped 4 bases and J dropped 3; count of bases not matched to a gene: 9. The CDR3 has 17 residues. Germline V lookup: CDR1 SGHRS, CDR2 YFSETQ.

In this sample, this clone turned up once. CDR3 sequence (DNA): TGTGCCAGCAGCTTGGGGACAGGGGGCGCCGGCTATGGCTACACCTTC. Encoded protein: CASSLGTGGAGYGYTF. This chain links TRBV5-5 with TRBJ1-2; 11 bases are a match to TRBD1. Germline V CDR1 and CDR2: SGHKS, YYEKEE (reference sequence). V shed 0 bases and J 4 bases; nucleotides not matched to a gene: 5. The length of the CDR3 is 16 residues.

The chain couples TRBV7-9 to TRBJ2-1, with D perhaps TRBD1 (6 bases). V was clipped by 5 bases and J by 5 bases, with 13 bases between them. CDR1 is SEHNR, CDR2 FQNEAQ, per germline (reference sequence). The CDR3 is 14 amino acids. The CDR3 nucleotides read TGTGCCAGCAGCGGGGGCACACGAAACAATGAGCAGTTCTTC. This gives the protein CASSGGTRNNEQFF.

The rearrangement joins TRBV19 to TRBJ2-1, with 7 bases identical to TRBD1. Germline V gene data show CDR1 as LNHDA and CDR2 as SQIVND (reference sequence). V was pared by 6 bases and J by 6 bases, with 11 bases of the junction left unmatched. The CDR3 has 15 amino acids. CDR3 in amino acids: CASRRQGPMSNEQFF. The CDR3 nucleotides read TGTGCCAGTAGGCGACAGGGTCCAATGAGCAATGAGCAGTTCTTC.

This sequence joins TRBV19 and TRBJ1-3; D not certain. This CDR3 comprises 15 residues. Trimming took off 3 bases at V and 0 bases at J, with 9 bases between the two ends. Germline V CDR1 and CDR2: LNHDA, SQIVND (reference sequence). The CDR3: CASSISLYSGNTIYF. DNA of the CDR3: TGTGCCAGTAGTATCTCCCTGTACTCTGGAAACACCATATATTTT. The full variable domain, in which reference TRBV19 and TRBJ1-3 provide the parts outside the CDR3, is DGGITQSPKYLFRKEGQNVTLSCEQNLNHDAMYWYRQDPGQGLRLIYYSQIVNDFQKGDIAEGYSVSREKKESFPLTVTSAQKNPTAFYLCASSISLYSGNTIYFGEGSWLTVV.

The J gene is TRBJ2-1, the V gene TRBV9, with D perhaps TRBD1 (5 bases). The CDR3 extends over 14 amino acids. Trimming removed 4 bases from V and 5 bases from J, with 13 bases in between. Germline V lookup: CDR1 SGDLS, CDR2 YYNGEE. CDR3 DNA: TGTGCCAGCAGCCCCTCCGGACAAAACAATGAGCAGTTCTTC. Translated: CASSPSGQNNEQFF.

The CDR3 reads CASSGDSYPAEEQYF. In DNA form, the CDR3 reads TGTGCCAGTAGTGGGGACAGCTATCCCGCGGAGGAGCAGTACTTC. This chain links TRBV19 with TRBJ2-7; 7 bases map to TRBD1. The germline V gene encodes CDR1 LNHDA and CDR2 SQIVND (reference sequence). There are 15 residues in the CDR3. J gave up 7 bases and V 5 bases, and 14 bases lay outside the gene matches.

The chain links TRBV30 to TRBJ1-5; D gene uncertain. The V gene lost 5 bases and the J gene lost 4 bases, with 15 bases spanning the gap. This CDR3 is 14 amino acids long. CDR1 is GTSNPN and CDR2 is SVGIG in the germline V gene (reference sequence). The CDR3 sequence: CAWGWRAENQPQHF. The DNA for the CDR3 is TGTGCCTGGGGGTGGAGGGCAGAAAATCAGCCCCAGCATTTT.